Each of the 31 T cell receptor beta chains below was sequenced from the same sample in a study of beta chain features in type 1 diabetes. Expressed TCRB transcripts were sequenced because the isolated RNA had all been reverse transcribed beforehand. Profiled with immunoSEQ multiplex PCR; TCRdb holds only in-frame clones, not every one. The sample carries about 660,000 clones, over 11% recorded once. The antigens these receptors bind are not known. Study results and caveats: Significant though moderate, a shortening of TCRB CDR3s appeared in all four CD4+ subsets of Type 1 diabetes patients.

The sequenced sample consisted of naive CD4+ T cells from blood. The source is a man between 18 and 35 years old with type 1 diabetes.

This clone was observed a few times. This chain links TRBV7-3 with TRBJ2-2, with D perhaps TRBD2 (5 bases). Trimming took 1 base from V and 0 from J, leaving 9 bases between them. There are 16 residues in the CDR3. Per germline, CDR1 SGHTA and CDR2 FQGTGA. The CDR3 DNA reads TGTGCCAGCAGCTTAAATGGAGGCCCGAACACCGGGGAGCTGTTTTTT. Translating it yields CASSLNGGPNTGELFF.

A few counts support this clone. This chain joins TRBV2 and TRBJ1-5; weak D call: TRBD1 (5 bases). The CDR3 totals 14 residues. With 2 bases removed from V and 7 bases from J, the gap between germline ends came to 12 bases. Per the germline V gene, CDR1 is SNHLY and CDR2 is FYNNEI. The CDR3 DNA sequence: TGTGCCAGCAGTGAACAGGGAAAGGAGCAGCCCCAGCATTTT. This codes for CASSEQGKEQPQHF.

The J gene is TRBJ1-2, the V gene TRBV7-9; D call uncertain. The germline CDR1 and CDR2 sequences are SEHNR and FQNEAQ (reference sequence). Trimming took 0 bases from V and 8 from J, leaving 10 bases between them. This CDR3 region has 13 residues. The CDR3 DNA reads TGTGCCAGCAGCTTAGCCCCCTCCGGCGGCTACACCTTC. It is translated as CASSLAPSGGYTF.

The chain recombines TRBV11-2 with TRBJ1-4, with D perhaps matching TRBD1 (6 bases). Trimming took off 5 bases at V and 8 bases at J, with 15 bases between the two ends. The CDR3 sequence is 14 residues long. Looked up from germline, CDR1 is SGHAT and CDR2 is FQNNGV. The CDR3 nucleotides are TGTGCCAGCAGCGCGCGCCAGGGGAACGAAAAACTGTTTTTT. This translates into CASSARQGNEKLFF.

This clone was detected a few times. This rearrangement joins TRBV18 to TRBJ2-1, with D perhaps matching TRBD1 (5 bases). Trimming removed 3 bases at V and 7 bases at J, with 19 bases between. CDR1 is KGHSH and CDR2 is LQKENI in the germline V gene. The CDR3 length is 16 residues. CDR3 bases: TGTGCCAGCTCACCCAACACCCAAACAGGTCTGAATGAGCAGTTCTTC. It specifies CASSPNTQTGLNEQFF.

The rearrangement links TRBV9 to TRBJ2-1; possibly TRBD2 for D (5 bases). There are 11 residues in the CDR3. Germline CDR1 SGDLS, CDR2 YYNGEE. Trimming cost V 1 base and J 10 bases, with 6 bases left between them. CDR3 amino acids: CASSVSGEQFF. CDR3 coding DNA: TGTGCCAGCAGCGTATCGGGGGAGCAGTTCTTC.

This clone occurred a few times. The CDR3 loop is CAWSVGQGARETQYF. DNA of the CDR3: TGTGCCTGGAGTGTAGGGCAGGGGGCGCGAGAGACCCAGTACTTC. The chain employs TRBV30 and TRBJ2-5, with 8 nucleotides matching TRBD1. The V gene's germline CDR1 is GTSNPN and CDR2 SVGIG (reference sequence). This CDR3 has 15 amino acids. J gave up 4 bases and V 0 bases, and 7 bases lay outside the gene matches.

This clone occurred a few times. The V gene is TRBV7-2, the J gene TRBJ1-1; 7 nucleotides align to TRBD1. Per germline, CDR1 SGHTA and CDR2 FQGNSA. Trimming took 8 bases from V and 0 from J; bases not matched to a gene: 3. The CDR3 sequence is 13 residues long. The CDR3: CASEGQMNTEAFF. The CDR3 coding sequence is TGTGCCAGCGAGGGACAGATGAACACTGAAGCTTTCTTT.

This clone was observed a handful of times. The gene calls are TRBV28 and TRBJ2-5; no firm D call. The ends were cut back, 3 bases at V and 5 bases at J, with 13 bases in the middle. The germline V gene has CDR1 MDHEN and CDR2 SYDVKM. CDR3 length: 14 residues. In nucleotides, the CDR3 is TGTGCCAGCAGTTTCCCTCAATCCCGGGAGACCCAGTACTTC. Translating it yields CASSFPQSRETQYF. The complete variable domain, with remaining parts taken from reference TRBV28 and TRBJ2-5, reads DVKVTQSSRYLVKRTGEKVFLECVQDMDHENMFWYRQDPGLGLRLIYFSYDVKMKEKGDIPEGYSVSREKKERFSLILESASTNQTSMYLCASSFPQSRETQYFGPGTRLLVL.

The rearrangement uses TRBV25-1 and TRBJ2-5, with 10 nucleotides matching TRBD2. Per the germline V gene, CDR1 is MGHDK and CDR2 is SYGVNS. The trim removed 7 bases at V and 4 bases at J, leaving 6 bases unmatched. The CDR3 runs to 14 residues. CDR3 region: CASTERGGRETQYF. CDR3 sequence (DNA): TGTGCCAGCACGGAGCGGGGGGGCCGAGAGACCCAGTACTTC.

The gene calls are TRBV7-2 and TRBJ1-5; no definite D call. V was cut by 5 bases and J by 0 bases, with 14 bases left in between. The CDR3 is 16 residues long. CDR1 SGHTA and CDR2 FQGNSA come from the germline V gene. This CDR3 reads CASSPRVANSNQPQHF. CDR3 DNA sequence: TGTGCCAGCAGCCCTCGGGTGGCAAATAGCAATCAGCCCCAGCATTTT.

This clone was detected only a few times. Other DNA sequences within the sample encode an identical CDR3. The rearrangement links TRBV19 to TRBJ2-5; D not certain. The V end lost 2 bases, the J end lost 4 bases, and 5 bases lay between the germline ends. The CDR3 is made up of 12 amino acids. CDR1 and CDR2 (germline): LNHDA, SQIVND (reference sequence). The CDR3 sequence: CASSIRGETQYF. In nucleotides, the CDR3 is TGTGCCAGTAGTATAAGAGGAGAGACCCAGTACTTC.

The CDR3: CASSIDRGGETQYF. CDR3 DNA sequence: TGTGCCAGCAGTATTGACAGGGGAGGAGAGACCCAGTACTTC. The chain joins TRBV2 to TRBJ2-5; 8 bases match TRBD1. J lost 4 bases, V lost 5 bases, and 6 bases had no gene match. The germline CDR1 and CDR2 sequences are SNHLY and FYNNEI. The CDR3 totals 14 residues.

This clone was seen just once. The chain employs TRBV30 and TRBJ1-5; D uncertain. This CDR3 has 11 residues. The germline gives CDR1 GTSNPN, CDR2 SVGIG (reference sequence). V lost 2 bases, J lost 11 bases, and 10 bases lay in between. The CDR3 protein is CAWSKGRAQHF. The CDR3 bases are TGTGCCTGGAGTAAGGGTCGGGCCCAGCATTTT.

This clone was found a few times. The rearrangement links TRBV7-8 to TRBJ2-3, with D unresolved. The germline CDR1 and CDR2 sequences are SGHVS and FQNEAQ. The CDR3 totals 13 residues. V lost 7 bases to trimming and J lost 6 bases, with 14 bases between them. For the CDR3, the DNA is TGTGCCAGCACCGCTCAGGTTTCCGATACGCAGTATTTT. Protein product: CASTAQVSDTQYF.

V gene TRBV9 combines with J gene TRBJ2-3; D is unclear. This CDR3 is built from 13 residues. Trimming shortened V by 4 bases and J by 2 bases, and 8 bases separated the two germline ends. Germline lookup yields CDR1 SGDLS and CDR2 YYNGEE. The CDR3 protein is CASSPYNTDTQYF. CDR3 nucleotide sequence: TGTGCCAGCAGCCCCTATAACACAGATACGCAGTATTTT.

In regard to this clone: Other DNA sequences in the same sample also yield this CDR3. The CDR3 sequence: CAISENSNQPQHF. CDR3 nucleotides: TGTGCCATCTCGGAAAATAGCAATCAGCCCCAGCATTTT. The chain is built from TRBV10-3 and TRBJ1-5; D uncertain. In germline, CDR1 is ENHRY, CDR2 SYGVKD. The V gene lost 8 bases and the J gene lost 0 bases, with 8 bases spanning the gap. The CDR3 loop spans 13 amino acids.

The chain carries TRBV30 and TRBJ2-3; D gene ambiguous. The V end was cut by 1 base, the J end by 6 bases, with 11 bases between. The germline V gene encodes CDR1 GTSNPN and CDR2 SVGIG (reference sequence). The CDR3 spans 13 residues. The CDR3 loop reads CAWSGVNLDTQYF. The CDR3 coding sequence is TGTGCCTGGAGTGGTGTTAATCTCGATACGCAGTATTTT.

The chain has TRBV18 and TRBJ1-2; a possible D gene is TRBD1 (6 bases). V shed 6 bases and J shed 0 bases, with 14 bases lying between them. The CDR3 is 15 amino acids. Germline CDR1 and CDR2: KGHSH and LQKENI. CDR3 loop: CASSSPGGPNYGYTF. The DNA of the CDR3 is TGTGCCAGCTCCTCCCCCGGGGGGCCTAACTATGGCTACACCTTC. Full variable domain (missing parts from reference TRBV18 and TRBJ1-2): NAGVMQNPRHLVRRRGQEARLRCSPMKGHSHVYWYRQLPEEGLKFMVYLQKENIIDESGMPKERFSAEFPKEGPSILRIQQVVRGDSAAYFCASSSPGGPNYGYTFGSGTRLTVV.

This sequence joins TRBV10-3 and TRBJ2-4; no firm D call. The CDR3 is 13 amino acids. V gave up 0 bases and J gave up 12 bases, with 12 bases separating them. Germline CDR1 ENHRY, CDR2 SYGVKD. The CDR3 region is CAISESFEDDQYF. DNA of the CDR3: TGTGCCATCAGTGAGTCATTTGAGGATGATCAGTACTTC.

J is TRBJ1-1 and V is TRBV9; no clear D. The CDR3 is made up of 13 amino acids. In germline, CDR1 is SGDLS, CDR2 YYNGEE. With 3 bases removed from V and 6 bases from J, the gap between germline ends came to 12 bases. This CDR3 is CASSATALSEAFF. The CDR3 coding sequence is TGTGCCAGCAGCGCTACGGCCCTATCTGAAGCTTTCTTT.

The CDR3: CASAIPDSNNEQFF. The CDR3 DNA is TGTGCCAGCGCGATACCTGACAGCAACAATGAGCAGTTCTTC. The rearrangement links TRBV7-9 to TRBJ2-1; D perhaps matches TRBD1 (5 bases). The length of the CDR3 is 14 residues. V lost 8 bases and J lost 5, with 16 bases in between. From germline, CDR1 is SEHNR and CDR2 FQNEAQ (reference sequence).

In its sample, this clone was seen a few times. V and J are TRBV30 and TRBJ2-7; D assignment may be TRBD1 or TRBD2 (5 bases each). CDR3 length: 12 residues. Between the trimmed V and J ends, which lost 0 bases and 7 bases, there was a span of 10 bases. Germline CDR1 is GTSNPN and CDR2 is SVGIG (reference sequence). The DNA of the CDR3 is TGTGCCTGGAGTGTACCTTGGGGGGAGCAGTACTTC. Its translation is CAWSVPWGEQYF.

This rearrangement joins TRBV27 to TRBJ1-2, with D possibly TRBD1 on 6 matching bases. Germline CDR1 reads MNHEY; CDR2 reads SMNVEV (reference sequence). This CDR3 has 13 residues. V gave up 5 bases and J gave up 6 bases, with 13 bases separating them. The chain's CDR3 is CASSPSTGNGYTF. CDR3 nucleotide sequence: TGTGCCAGCAGTCCCTCGACAGGAAATGGCTACACCTTC.

The CDR3 loop is CAISEFSGSETQYF. In nucleotides, the CDR3 is TGTGCCATCAGTGAGTTTAGCGGGAGTGAGACCCAGTACTTC. The rearrangement joins TRBV10-3 to TRBJ2-5; 9 bases fit TRBD2. CDR1 and CDR2 (germline): ENHRY, SYGVKD. CDR3 length: 14 residues. The trim removed 1 base at V and 5 bases at J, leaving 2 bases unmatched.

This chain connects TRBV27 to TRBJ1-2, with D maybe TRBD1 (5 bases). Per germline, CDR1 MNHEY and CDR2 SMNVEV (reference sequence). The CDR3 contains 13 residues. Trimming cost V 5 bases and J 7 bases, with 14 bases left between them. This CDR3 is CASSQGPSGGYTF. CDR3 sequence (DNA): TGTGCCAGCAGTCAGGGACCCTCTGGTGGCTACACCTTC.

This chain joins TRBV19 and TRBJ2-6; TRBD2 is a possible D gene (5 bases). V was shortened by 6 bases and J by 2 bases, with 14 bases between the two germline ends. The CDR3 is made up of 16 amino acids. CDR1 is LNHDA, CDR2 SQIVND, per germline (reference sequence). In DNA, the CDR3 is TGTGCCAGTAGCCTCCTAGCTGGCGCTGGGGCCAACGTCCTGACTTTC. Amino acid sequence: CASSLLAGAGANVLTF.

This clone has a handful of counts. The chain uses TRBV11-2 and TRBJ2-3; D gene uncertain. Trimming took off 3 bases at V and 6 bases at J, with 7 bases between the two ends. The CDR3 totals 12 residues. The germline CDR1 and CDR2 sequences are SGHAT and FQNNGV. The CDR3 DNA sequence: TGTGCCAGCAGCTTGATAGGCGATACGCAGTATTTT. This sequence encodes CASSLIGDTQYF.

V gene TRBV27 combines with J gene TRBJ2-2; D ambiguous. Trimming removed 2 bases at V and 3 bases at J, with 10 bases between. The CDR3 is made up of 15 amino acids. Germline V gene lookup returns CDR1 MNHEY and CDR2 SMNVEV (reference sequence). The CDR3 DNA is TGTGCCAGCAGTTTAAAAAAACTGGACACCGGGGAGCTGTTTTTT. Protein product: CASSLKKLDTGELFF.

V usage is TRBV30 and J usage is TRBJ2-3; TRBD1 matches 9 bases. The V gene end was trimmed by 6 bases and the J gene end by 4 bases; junction bases not matched to a gene: 11. The CDR3 spans 15 residues. Germline V CDR1 and CDR2: GTSNPN, SVGIG (reference sequence). CDR3 nucleotides: TGTGCCTGTGCCACAGGACAGGGGAAGGCAGATACGCAGTATTTT. Its protein is CACATGQGKADTQYF.

This clone was picked up a small number of times. The V call is TRBV9, the J call TRBJ1-6; 7 bases are a match to TRBD1. The J segment lost 7 bases and the V segment lost 3 bases, leaving 4 bases of the junction unmatched. From germline, CDR1 is SGDLS and CDR2 YYNGEE. This CDR3 comprises 14 residues. CDR3 amino acids: CASSARGGNSPLHF. The CDR3 nucleotides read TGTGCCAGCAGCGCCAGGGGGGGGAATTCACCCCTCCACTTT.